This T cell receptor beta chain was identified in a study of blood T cell repertoires in COVID-19. Clones were read by immunoSEQ multiplex PCR, and TCRdb kept only the in-frame ones, dropping some. The table includes about 330,000 clones, 75% to 85% detected once. Germline V gene lookup returns CDR1 SNHLY and CDR2 FYNNEI. The CDR3 runs to 15 residues. Trimming left V 2 bases short and J 0 bases short, with 10 bases between. This chain links TRBV2 with TRBJ1-2, with D possibly being TRBD1 (6 bases). Source material: peripheral blood. The receptor's source is a human donor in a cohort sampled during active COVID-19. DNA of the CDR3: TGTGCCAGCAGTGAATTGACAGGTACTAACTATGGCTACACCTTC. This encodes CASSELTGTNYGYTF.